The rows below give T cell receptor beta chains drawn from one sample of a study of low-dose radiotherapy and immunotherapy resistance in tumors. MiXCR was run by TCRdb on the reads, yielding one entry per CDR3 protein. The data show tens of thousands of distinct CDR3 sequences, about an eighth seen once. The starting material was PBMCs, obtained before treatment. These receptors all stem from a female donor with ovarian cancer. Each CDR3 is given with its conserved first and last residue. The D gene is left open where the match is weak. Some rows have no size entry. The others give once, few or many, or a class for an expanded clone.

v_call: TRBV12-5; clone_size: many; cdr3_length: 13; j_call: TRBJ2-7; d_call: -; cdr3_nt: TGTGCTAGTGGGAACGGGGCACGGTCCGAGCAGTACTTC; cdr3_aa: CASGNGARSEQYF
v_call: TRBV20-1; clone_size: many; cdr3_length: 14; j_call: TRBJ2-3; d_call: TRBD1; cdr3_nt: TGCAGTGCGATCGACAGGGGATGGACAGATACGCAGTATTTT; cdr3_aa: CSAIDRGWTDTQYF
v_call: TRBV5-5; clone_size: many; cdr3_length: 14; j_call: TRBJ1-1; d_call: -; cdr3_nt: TGTGCCAGCAGCTTCAGGACAAGAGGGACTGAAGCTTTCTTT; cdr3_aa: CASSFRTRGTEAFF
v_call: TRBV4-1; clone_size: many; cdr3_length: 17; j_call: TRBJ2-6; d_call: -; cdr3_nt: TGCGCCAGCAGCCAGGCCGAGCGAGTCACTGGGGCCAACGTCCTGACTTTC; cdr3_aa: CASSQAERVTGANVLTF
v_call: TRBV10-3; clone_size: many; cdr3_length: 12; j_call: TRBJ1-5; d_call: -; cdr3_nt: TGTGCCATCAGGGAAGAGGGGCAGCCCCAGCATTTT; cdr3_aa: CAIREEGQPQHF
v_call: TRBV30; clone_size: few; cdr3_length: 14; j_call: TRBJ1-5; d_call: -; cdr3_nt: TGTGCCTGCCTCCCCCGGGGTAGCAATCAGCCCCAGCATTTT; cdr3_aa: CACLPRGSNQPQHF
v_call: TRBV7-3; clone_size: many; cdr3_length: 15; j_call: TRBJ2-5; d_call: TRBD1; cdr3_nt: TGTGCCAGCAGCCCAACCGGGACAGGGATTGGCACCCAGTACTTC; cdr3_aa: CASSPTGTGIGTQYF
v_call: TRBV27; clone_size: many; cdr3_length: 11; j_call: TRBJ2-7; d_call: -; cdr3_nt: TGTGCCAGCAGTTCGTCCCGCGAGCAGTACTTC; cdr3_aa: CASSSSREQYF
v_call: TRBV9; clone_size: -; cdr3_length: 10; j_call: TRBJ1-5; d_call: -; cdr3_nt: TGTGCCAGCAGGAAAACCAGCCAGCATTTT; cdr3_aa: CASRKTSQHF
v_call: TRBV6-6; clone_size: -; cdr3_length: 14; j_call: TRBJ1-6; d_call: TRBD1; cdr3_nt: TGTGCCAGCAGTTTCACAGGGGATAATTCACCCCTCCACTTT; cdr3_aa: CASSFTGDNSPLHF
v_call: TRBV5-4; clone_size: -; cdr3_length: 15; j_call: TRBJ2-1; d_call: -; cdr3_nt: TGTGCCAGCAGCTTCTTGGCGGGTCGACTCAATGAGCAGTTCTTC; cdr3_aa: CASSFLAGRLNEQFF
v_call: TRBV5-1; clone_size: many; cdr3_length: 15; j_call: TRBJ1-5; d_call: TRBD1; cdr3_nt: TGCGCCAGCAGCTTGGAGGGGACAGGTGTTCAGCCCCAGCATTTT; cdr3_aa: CASSLEGTGVQPQHF
v_call: TRBV2; clone_size: many; cdr3_length: 14; j_call: TRBJ2-5; d_call: -; cdr3_nt: TGTGCCAGCAGTGTTGAACGAATCGGAGAGACCCAGTACTTC; cdr3_aa: CASSVERIGETQYF
v_call: TRBV7-8; clone_size: many; cdr3_length: 19; j_call: TRBJ2-2; d_call: TRBD2; cdr3_nt: TGTGCCAGCAGCTTAGGGAGGACTAGCGGGGGGATGAACACCGGGGAGCTGTTTTTT; cdr3_aa: CASSLGRTSGGMNTGELFF